This T cell receptor beta chain derives from a study of follicular helper T cells after annual influenza vaccination. General study points: Change in circulating plasmablasts correlated with ICOS+CD38+ cTfh clonality change.

On this clone: What it binds is not known.

This table comes from immunoSEQ multiplex PCR, and its TCRdb copy is limited to in-frame clones, with some not included. The repertoire holds roughly 15,000 clones, with about four fifths as singletons. Time point indicated: 2014-2015 season, 7 days after vaccination. Between roughly 35 and 100 mL of blood was drawn per time point. The germline V gene encodes CDR1 SGHTA and CDR2 FQGTGA. V lost 0 bases, J lost 6 bases, and 6 bases lay in between. The CDR3 extends over 13 amino acids. The receptor's source is an adult who received the influenza vaccine. The V and J genes are TRBV7-3 and TRBJ2-4, with D perhaps TRBD2 (5 bases). This material consisted of CXCR5+ CD38- circulating T follicular helper cells from blood, taken 7 days after influenza vaccination. Subset indicated: circulating Tfh, non-naive CD4+CXCR5+PD-1+ (ICOS+CD38+ or ICOS-CD38-). The CDR3 coding sequence is TGTGCCAGCAGCTTAACAGGAGGAAACATTCAGTACTTC. Amino acids: CASSLTGGNIQYF.